Presented here are 8 T cell receptor beta chains from one specimen sequenced in a study of blood T cell repertoires in COVID-19. Clones were read by immunoSEQ multiplex PCR, and TCRdb kept only the in-frame ones, dropping some. In the table there are roughly 140,000 clones, roughly 89% of which are singletons. The material sequenced was peripheral blood. These TCRs come from a woman aged 40-49 years with acute or convalescent COVID-19.

The chain combines TRBV27 with TRBJ1-5; D ambiguous. Trimming took off 5 bases at V and 0 bases at J, with 11 bases between the two ends. This CDR3 has 15 residues. Germline CDR1 and CDR2: MNHEY and SMNVEV (reference sequence). Here the CDR3 DNA reads TGTGCCAGCAGTCCTTTTAGTTATAGCAATCAGCCCCAGCATTTT. Encoded protein: CASSPFSYSNQPQHF.

This sequence joins TRBV19 and TRBJ1-1, with 9 bases fitting TRBD1. In germline, CDR1 is LNHDA, CDR2 SQIVND (reference sequence). This CDR3 is 17 amino acids long. With 7 bases clipped from V and 0 bases from J, the junction kept 12 bases outside the gene matches. The CDR3 bases are TGTGCCAGTACCCCCTACCCGGGACAGGGTATGAACACTGAAGCTTTCTTT. Translated, it gives CASTPYPGQGMNTEAFF.

This clone appeared a single time. This chain connects TRBV10-3 to TRBJ1-4, with 8 bases that match TRBD1. The J segment lost 8 bases and the V segment lost 9 bases, leaving 8 bases of the junction unmatched. This CDR3 is built from 13 residues. CDR1 is ENHRY, CDR2 SYGVKD, per germline. Written as DNA, the CDR3 is TGTGCCATTTCGGGGACAGGTCGGGAAAAACTGTTTTTT. Amino acids: CAISGTGREKLFF.

This chain connects TRBV5-1 to TRBJ2-5, with TRBD1 matching 9 bases. Germline V lookup: CDR1 SGHRS, CDR2 YFSETQ. The CDR3 is 16 residues long. J gave up 5 bases and V 0 bases, and 8 bases lay outside the gene matches. The CDR3: CASSLVTGTGLETQYF. The DNA of the CDR3 is TGCGCCAGCAGCTTGGTTACCGGGACAGGGTTGGAGACCCAGTACTTC.

The chain has TRBV6-4 and TRBJ2-3; weak D call: TRBD2 (5 bases). This CDR3 has 15 amino acids. Looked up from germline, CDR1 is MRHNA and CDR2 is SNTAGT. Trimming left V 0 bases short and J 1 base short, with 8 bases between. CDR3 nucleotides: TGTGCCAGCAGTGACTCTTTGAGGGGCACAGATACGCAGTATTTT. Residues: CASSDSLRGTDTQYF.

This clone has more than one count but fewer than ten. The chain couples TRBV19 to TRBJ1-1; weak D call: TRBD1 (5 bases). The CDR3 sequence is 14 residues long. V was pared by 9 bases and J by 7 bases, with 21 bases between. Per germline, CDR1 LNHDA and CDR2 SQIVND (reference sequence). Here the CDR3 reads CASTLWGRDGEAFF. CDR3 sequence (DNA): TGTGCCAGCACTCTCTGGGGCAGGGATGGTGAAGCTTTCTTT. Full variable domain (outside the CDR3, taken from reference TRBV19 and TRBJ1-1): DGGITQSPKYLFRKEGQNVTLSCEQNLNHDAMYWYRQDPGQGLRLIYYSQIVNDFQKGDIAEGYSVSREKKESFPLTVTSAQKNPTAFYLCASTLWGRDGEAFFGQGTRLTVV.

The V and J genes are TRBV2 and TRBJ2-7, with 9 bases fitting TRBD1. Germline CDR1 is SNHLY and CDR2 is FYNNEI. The CDR3 sequence is 13 residues long. V shed 10 bases and J 7 bases; nucleotides not matched to a gene: 11. The CDR3 loop reads CATLGQGTGEQYF. CDR3 nucleotides: TGTGCCACTCTAGGACAGGGGACTGGAGAGCAGTACTTC. Together with reference TRBV2 and TRBJ2-7, the CDR3 gives the full variable domain: EPEVTQTPSHQVTQMGQEVILRCVPISNHLYFYWYRQILGQKVEFLVSFYNNEISEKSEIFDDQFSVERPDGSNFTLKIRSTKLEDSAMYFCATLGQGTGEQYFGPGTRLTVT.

The chain employs TRBV25-1 and TRBJ2-7; 7 nucleotides match TRBD1. CDR1 is MGHDK, CDR2 SYGVNS, per germline. CDR3 length: 13 residues. The junction had 3 bases not matched to a gene; V was cut back by 4 bases and J by 3 bases. CDR3 bases: TGTGCCAGCAGTGGGGACAGCCACTACGAGCAGTACTTC. This gives the protein CASSGDSHYEQYF.